This is a list of T cell receptor beta chains from one sample in a study of blood T cells in healthy people across ages. Each CDR3 protein gets one entry after TCRdb re-called the 5' RACE reads with MiXCR. The table includes roughly 860,000 distinct CDR3 sequences, around 62% detected once. What was sequenced was blood. Receptor source: a man aged 30 to 39 in good health. CDR3s include the opening cysteine and the closing phenylalanine or tryptophan.

V gene | CDR3 protein
TRBV5-1 | CASSFIGTAYEGNVQFF
TRBV6-2/TRBV6-3 | CASGPAGRFGEQFF
TRBV5-1 | CASSSGGGREKLFF
TRBV10-3 | CAISSTENTEAFF
TRBV7-2 | CASSLAGQGTYNEQFF
TRBV7-3 | CASSLSPVAGGPYNEQFF
TRBV28 | CASSSSPGLADLRYF
TRBV27 | CARPPQTVRLAEYNEQFF
TRBV30 | CAWSYGQENSPLHF
TRBV28 | CASYGIWGENEQFF
TRBV7-2 | CASSSNWGTGQFF
TRBV25-1 | CASSEGQGWFYGYTF
TRBV5-1 | CASSYGQGEEKLFF
TRBV5-1 | CASSFMGRAEETQYF
TRBV4-3 | CASSQGTANQPQHF
TRBV12-3/TRBV12-4 | CASSALTALATNEKLFF
TRBV9 | CASGQGSTDTQYF
TRBV21-1 | CASSRTGILLFYGYTF
TRBV10-3 | CATIPGTGGVEQYF
TRBV9 | CASSAGTSGGGETQYF
TRBV12-3/TRBV12-4 | CASSFKRGVDEQFF
TRBV10-3 | CAISQTTGTVSYEQYF
TRBV20-1 | CSARGGLAGSSYEQYF
TRBV29-1 | CSAEGTAYEQYF
TRBV7-3 | CASSEMGSADTQYF
TRBV9 | CASSAEGWGPDTQYF
TRBV30 | CAWSVSSGGYNEQFF
TRBV5-4 | CASSLGERVNEQFF
TRBV27 | CASSLTTGTYNEQFF
TRBV28 | CASSLGRGWYEQYF
TRBV30 | CAYFSRGGPLNTQYF